This T cell receptor beta chain is drawn from a study of cytomegalovirus exposure and HLA in healthy donors. Study-wide context: Clustering assigned around 77% of the approximately 390 genotyped donors to the Caucasian-associated ancestry cluster. Findings and limits, study-wide: Some TCR beta chains (more than 150 of them) were listed as cytomegalovirus-associated. Rare sequences made up most TCRs, while some public TCRs were found in many donors.

Germline trimming cut 3 bases from V and 5 bases from J; bases unmatched to any gene: 8. Germline V gene sequence: CDR1 SGHDT, CDR2 YYEEEE. This CDR3 has 15 amino acids. It was with 60 Vbeta and 13 Jbeta primers that the PCR ran. This table comes from immunoSEQ multiplex PCR, and its TCRdb copy is limited to in-frame clones, with some not included. The repertoire holds 150,000 to 200,000 clones, with 81% as singletons. Nominally healthy donors were sampled, though unrecorded immune exposures were likely. Comments on this clone: Its antigen is unidentified.

The specimen was PBMCs. This clonotype was sampled from a man over 45 in good health and CMV-seronegative. This chain connects TRBV5-6 to TRBJ2-1, with 7 bases fitting TRBD1. As DNA, the CDR3 is TGTGCCAGCAGCTCGGACAGGAGTTTCGACAATGAGCAGTTCTTC. Its translation: CASSSDRSFDNEQFF.